This entry lists 13 T cell receptor beta chains sequenced from one sample in a study of glioma-infiltrating T cells after dendritic cell vaccination. This sample's time point: after dendritic cell vaccination, including at tumor progression/relapse. Sequencing was performed with immunoSEQ multiplex PCR; in TCRdb, only in-frame clones are kept and a portion is missing. The sample carries about 76,000 clones, about nine tenths recorded once. The sequences come from blood, collected after dendritic cell vaccination. The receptor source for this set is a human donor with glioblastoma.

The CDR3 bases are TGCGCCAGCAGCTGGCGGGGACAGGGGGAGTCGGAGACCCAGTACTTC. Amino acid sequence: CASSWRGQGESETQYF. The J gene is TRBJ2-5, the V gene TRBV5-1, with 11 bases that match TRBD1. Per the germline V gene, CDR1 is SGHRS and CDR2 is YFSETQ. The ends lost 3 bases at V and 5 bases at J; junction bases unmatched: 9. This CDR3 spans 16 amino acids.

The rearrangement joins TRBV20-1 to TRBJ1-4, with D maybe TRBD1 (5 bases). With 3 bases removed from V and 8 bases from J, the gap between germline ends came to 7 bases. CDR1 and CDR2 from the germline V gene are DFQATT and SNEGSKA (reference sequence). This CDR3 spans 11 amino acids. In DNA form, the CDR3 reads TGCAGTGCTAGCCACAGGGAAAAACTGTTTTTT. Its translation: CSASHREKLFF.

This rearrangement joins TRBV19 to TRBJ2-7, with TRBD1 as a possible D gene (7 bases). The CDR3 loop spans 14 amino acids. Trimming took off 1 base at V and 7 bases at J, with 14 bases between the two ends. Per the germline V gene, CDR1 is LNHDA and CDR2 is SQIVND (reference sequence). Here the CDR3 DNA reads TGTGCCAGTAGTATAGTGGAGGGGGCAGGAGAGCAGTACTTC. Encoded protein: CASSIVEGAGEQYF.

The chain combines TRBV6-6 with TRBJ1-1; a weak D match, TRBD1 (6 bases). Trimming shortened V by 6 bases and J by 7 bases, and 12 bases separated the two germline ends. This CDR3 spans 12 amino acids. Germline V gene data show CDR1 as MNHNY and CDR2 as SVGAGI (reference sequence). CDR3: CASRVPTGEAFF. The CDR3 DNA reads TGTGCCAGCAGGGTACCGACAGGTGAAGCTTTCTTT.

The chain couples TRBV6-5 to TRBJ1-4; D remains ambiguous. Germline V gives CDR1 MNHEY, CDR2 SVGAGI. Between the trimmed V and J ends, which lost 7 bases and 0 bases, there was a span of 12 bases. The CDR3 is 15 amino acids. CDR3 loop: CASTLGRATNEKLFF. The CDR3, as DNA: TGTGCCAGCACCCTGGGCCGTGCAACTAATGAAAAACTGTTTTTT.

This clone was observed a handful of times. The chain combines TRBV19 with TRBJ1-2; D is unresolved. Per germline, CDR1 LNHDA and CDR2 SQIVND (reference sequence). V dropped 3 bases and J dropped 7 bases, with 15 bases sitting between them. The CDR3 is 14 amino acids. The CDR3 here is CASSMVGRMGGYTF. The CDR3 bases are TGTGCCAGTAGTATGGTAGGCAGGATGGGTGGCTACACCTTC.

V gene TRBV5-6 combines with J gene TRBJ2-3; TRBD1 agrees at 8 bases. The germline CDR1 and CDR2 sequences are SGHDT and YYEEEE. The CDR3 loop spans 16 amino acids. V shed 4 bases and J 5 bases; nucleotides not matched to a gene: 12. CDR3 loop: CASSIGTGLNGDTQYF. DNA of the CDR3: TGTGCCAGCAGCATAGGGACAGGACTAAACGGAGATACGCAGTATTTT.

The gene calls are TRBV6-6 and TRBJ2-3, with 10 bases fitting TRBD2. The V segment lost 6 bases and the J segment 4 bases; nucleotides outside the gene matches: 10. This CDR3 region has 16 residues. Per the germline V gene, CDR1 is MNHNY and CDR2 is SVGAGI (reference sequence). The CDR3 DNA reads as TGTGCCAGCAGCCGAACGGCTAGCGGGGGTGCAGATACGCAGTATTTT. This translates into CASSRTASGGADTQYF.

The chain combines TRBV6-6 with TRBJ2-7; TRBD2 agrees at 8 bases. The V and J ends lost 6 bases and 4 bases, in that order; junction bases with no gene match: 11. Looked up from germline, CDR1 is MNHNY and CDR2 is SVGAGI (reference sequence). This CDR3 is 15 amino acids long. CDR3 nucleotides: TGTGCCAGCAGGTTAAAGCGGGAGCATGGTTACGAGCAGTACTTC. This sequence encodes CASRLKREHGYEQYF.

The genes are TRBV7-2 and TRBJ2-7; TRBD2 matches 10 bases. CDR1 and CDR2 (germline): SGHTA, FQGNSA. The CDR3 runs 14 residues. J lost 7 bases, V lost 5 bases, and 8 bases had no gene match. The CDR3 nucleotides read TGTGCCAGCAGCCCAACGGGACTAGCGTGGGAGCAGTACTTC. Protein product: CASSPTGLAWEQYF.

This clone was seen only a few times. The V gene is TRBV5-1, the J gene TRBJ2-1, with 12 nucleotides matching TRBD2. The germline CDR1 and CDR2 sequences are SGHRS and YFSETQ. V dropped 1 base and J dropped 6; count of bases not matched to a gene: 5. This CDR3 has 16 amino acids. CDR3 region: CASSLILAGGTNEQFF. CDR3 nucleotide sequence: TGCGCCAGCAGCTTGATACTAGCGGGGGGAACCAATGAGCAGTTCTTC.

This chain connects TRBV18 to TRBJ2-7; a possible D gene is TRBD1 (6 bases). The V gene lost 2 bases and the J gene lost 6 bases, with 17 bases spanning the gap. This CDR3 is built from 15 residues. CDR1 is KGHSH and CDR2 is LQKENI in the germline V gene. CDR3 region: CASSPNDRIMFEQYF. As DNA, the CDR3 is TGTGCCAGCTCACCAAATGACAGGATTATGTTCGAGCAGTACTTC.

The gene calls are TRBV27 and TRBJ2-3; D is perhaps TRBD2 (6 bases). The V gene's germline CDR1 is MNHEY and CDR2 SMNVEV (reference sequence). V dropped 5 bases and J dropped 4 bases, with 13 bases sitting between them. This CDR3 spans 14 amino acids. The CDR3 DNA follows: TGTGCCAGCAGTCCATTACTAGCCTCAGATACGCAGTATTTT. Its protein is CASSPLLASDTQYF.